This T cell receptor (beta chain) was profiled in a study of early T cells in non-severe SARS-CoV-2 infection. Regarding this clonotype: Its matching antigen is unknown.

Separate cDNA molecules each had unique molecular identifiers attached to them. TCRdb reprocessed the 5' RACE reads via MiXCR and lists one record per CDR3 protein. Of over 55,000 distinct CDR3 sequences listed, about 9.9% are singletons. The CDR3 is made up of 14 amino acids. The V gene end was trimmed by 0 bases and the J gene end by 7 bases; junction bases not matched to a gene: 1. The germline CDR1 and CDR2 sequences are MNHNY and SVGAGI (reference sequence). General study results and limits: Anti-spike CD8 responses were favored in VDJdb matching, and private and CD4 specificities were missed.

The material sequenced was whole blood. This chain connects TRBV6-6 to TRBJ2-1; 9 bases line up with TRBD2. The TCR originated in an adult who was a healthcare worker with PCR-confirmed SARS-CoV-2 infection or an uninfected control (not recorded which). CDR3 DNA: TGTGCCAGCAGTTACTCGGCGGGAGGGAATGAGCAGTTCTTC. It translates to CASSYSAGGNEQFF.